This T cell receptor beta chain originates from a study of blood T cell repertoires in COVID-19. In the study overall: The cDNA or gDNA used as material had been derived from T cells, B-cell-depleted T cells, or PBMCs.

Authors' data handling: Estimated nucleated cell counts came from reference gene primer amplification. Sequencing used immunoSEQ multiplex PCR; TCRdb keeps in-frame clones, though not all of them. The D gene and trimming were derived from the DNA, and the V and J assignments and clone size from that table. The sample yields 140,000 to 150,000 clones, 87% seen once. The CDR3 covers 15 residues. The germline V gene encodes CDR1 SGDLS and CDR2 YYNGEE. The V segment lost 0 bases and the J segment 4 bases; nucleotides outside the gene matches: 2. V usage is TRBV9 and J usage is TRBJ2-2; 8 bases fit TRBD1. The receptor comes from a woman between 45 and 60 years old with acute or convalescent COVID-19. The sequenced sample was peripheral blood. The CDR3 here is CASSVVGQVTGELFF. The CDR3 DNA follows: TGTGCCAGCAGCGTAGTGGGACAGGTCACCGGGGAGCTGTTTTTT.